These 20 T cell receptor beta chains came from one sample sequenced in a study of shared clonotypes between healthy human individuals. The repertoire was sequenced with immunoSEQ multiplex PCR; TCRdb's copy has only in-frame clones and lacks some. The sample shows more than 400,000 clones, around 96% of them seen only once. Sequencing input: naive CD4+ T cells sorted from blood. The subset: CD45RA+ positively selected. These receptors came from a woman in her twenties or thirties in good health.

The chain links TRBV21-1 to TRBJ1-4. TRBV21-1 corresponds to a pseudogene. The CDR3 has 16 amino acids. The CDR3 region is CASSQGRERSNEKLFF. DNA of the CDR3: TGTGCCAGCAGCCAAGGGAGGGAGAGGAGTAATGAAAAACTGTTTTTT.

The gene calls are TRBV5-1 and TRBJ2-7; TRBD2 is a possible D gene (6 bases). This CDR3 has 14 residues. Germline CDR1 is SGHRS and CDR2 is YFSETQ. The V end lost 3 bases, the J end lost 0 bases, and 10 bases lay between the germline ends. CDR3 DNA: TGCGCCAGCAGCTCGGGACTGGCCTCCTACGAGCAGTACTTC. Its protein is CASSSGLASYEQYF.

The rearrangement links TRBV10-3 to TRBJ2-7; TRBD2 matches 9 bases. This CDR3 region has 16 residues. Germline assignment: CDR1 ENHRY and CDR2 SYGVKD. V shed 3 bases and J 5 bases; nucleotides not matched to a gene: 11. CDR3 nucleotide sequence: TGTGCCATCAGTGAAGTGGCGGGAGGGCCCCAGGACGAGCAGTACTTC. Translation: CAISEVAGGPQDEQYF.

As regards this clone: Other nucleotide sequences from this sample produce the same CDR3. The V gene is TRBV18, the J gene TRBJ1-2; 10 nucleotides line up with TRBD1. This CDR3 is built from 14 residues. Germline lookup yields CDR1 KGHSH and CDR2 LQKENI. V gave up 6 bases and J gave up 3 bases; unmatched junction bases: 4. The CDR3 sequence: CASSPGTGDYGYTF. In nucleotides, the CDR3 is TGTGCCAGCTCTCCCGGGACAGGGGACTATGGCTACACCTTC.

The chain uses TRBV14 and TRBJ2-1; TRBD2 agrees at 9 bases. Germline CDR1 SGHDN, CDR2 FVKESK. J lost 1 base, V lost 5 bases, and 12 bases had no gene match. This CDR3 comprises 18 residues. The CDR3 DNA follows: TGTGCCAGCAGCTACCACCTCCTAGCGGGATCGTCCTACAATGAGCAGTTCTTC. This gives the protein CASSYHLLAGSSYNEQFF.

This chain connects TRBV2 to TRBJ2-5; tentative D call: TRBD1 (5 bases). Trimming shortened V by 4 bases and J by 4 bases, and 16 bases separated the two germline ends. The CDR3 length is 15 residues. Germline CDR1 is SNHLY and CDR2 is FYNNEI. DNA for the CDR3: TGTGCCAGCAGTGGGGGCCAGGGTTATGCAGAGACCCAGTACTTC. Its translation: CASSGGQGYAETQYF.

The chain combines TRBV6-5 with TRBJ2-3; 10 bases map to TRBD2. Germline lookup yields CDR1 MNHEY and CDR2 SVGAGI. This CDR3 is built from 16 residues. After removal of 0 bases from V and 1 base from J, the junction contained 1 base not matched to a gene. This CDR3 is CASSYSLAGGTDTQYF. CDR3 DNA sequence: TGTGCCAGCAGTTACTCGCTAGCGGGAGGCACAGATACGCAGTATTTT.

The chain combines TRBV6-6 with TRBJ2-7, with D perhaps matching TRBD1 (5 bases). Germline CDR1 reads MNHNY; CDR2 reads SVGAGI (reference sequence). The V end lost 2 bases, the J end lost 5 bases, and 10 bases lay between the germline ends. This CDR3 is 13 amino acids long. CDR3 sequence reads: CASSYQGRHEQYF. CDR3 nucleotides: TGTGCCAGCAGTTACCAGGGAAGACACGAGCAGTACTTC.

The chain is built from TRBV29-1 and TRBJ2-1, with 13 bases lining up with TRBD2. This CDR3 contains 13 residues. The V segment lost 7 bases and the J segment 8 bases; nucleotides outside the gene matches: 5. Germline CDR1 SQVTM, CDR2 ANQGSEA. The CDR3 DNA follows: TGCAGCGCAGGGACTAGCGGGAAGGATGAGCAGTTCTTC. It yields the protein CSAGTSGKDEQFF.

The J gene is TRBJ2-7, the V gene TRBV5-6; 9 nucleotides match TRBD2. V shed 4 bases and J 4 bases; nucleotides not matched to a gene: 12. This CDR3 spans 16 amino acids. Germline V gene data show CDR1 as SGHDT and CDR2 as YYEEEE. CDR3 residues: CASSSRGSSGRYEQYF. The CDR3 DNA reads TGTGCCAGCAGCAGCCGGGGAAGTAGCGGGAGATACGAGCAGTACTTC. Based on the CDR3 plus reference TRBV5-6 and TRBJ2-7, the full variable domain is DAGVTQSPTHLIKTRGQQVTLRCSPKSGHDTVSWYQQALGQGPQFIFQYYEEEERQRGNFPDRFSGHQFPNYSSELNVNALLLGDSALYLCASSSRGSSGRYEQYFGPGTRLTVT.

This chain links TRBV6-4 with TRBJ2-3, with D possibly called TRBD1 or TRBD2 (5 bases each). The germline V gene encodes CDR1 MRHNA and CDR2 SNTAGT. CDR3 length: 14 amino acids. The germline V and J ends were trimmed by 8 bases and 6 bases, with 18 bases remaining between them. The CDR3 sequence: CASAPVAGTDTQYF. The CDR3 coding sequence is TGTGCCAGCGCCCCCGTGGCAGGGACGGATACGCAGTATTTT.

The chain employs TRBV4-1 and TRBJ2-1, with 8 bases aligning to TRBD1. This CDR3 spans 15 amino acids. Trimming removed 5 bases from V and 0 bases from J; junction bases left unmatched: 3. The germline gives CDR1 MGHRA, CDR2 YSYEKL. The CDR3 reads CASSGTGSSYNEQFF. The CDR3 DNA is TGCGCCAGCAGCGGGACAGGAAGCTCCTACAATGAGCAGTTCTTC.

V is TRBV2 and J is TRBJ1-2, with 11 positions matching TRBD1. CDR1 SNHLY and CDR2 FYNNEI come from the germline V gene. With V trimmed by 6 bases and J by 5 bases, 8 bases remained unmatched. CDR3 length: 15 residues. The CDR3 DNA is TGTGCCAGCAGCCAAGGACAGGGGGCTAGTTATGGCTACACCTTC. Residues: CASSQGQGASYGYTF.

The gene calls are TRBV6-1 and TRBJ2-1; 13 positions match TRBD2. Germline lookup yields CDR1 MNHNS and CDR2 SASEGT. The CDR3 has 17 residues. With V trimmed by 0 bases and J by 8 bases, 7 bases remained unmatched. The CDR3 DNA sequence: TGTGCCAGCAGTGAAGCTCCACGGACTAGCGGGAGTGATGAGCAGTTCTTC. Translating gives CASSEAPRTSGSDEQFF.

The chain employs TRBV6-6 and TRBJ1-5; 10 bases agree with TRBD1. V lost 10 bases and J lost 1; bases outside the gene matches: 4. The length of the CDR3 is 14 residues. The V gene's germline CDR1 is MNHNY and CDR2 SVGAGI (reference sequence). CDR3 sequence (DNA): TGTGCCACCGACAGGGGGCAAAGCAATCAGCCCCAGCATTTT. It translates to CATDRGQSNQPQHF.

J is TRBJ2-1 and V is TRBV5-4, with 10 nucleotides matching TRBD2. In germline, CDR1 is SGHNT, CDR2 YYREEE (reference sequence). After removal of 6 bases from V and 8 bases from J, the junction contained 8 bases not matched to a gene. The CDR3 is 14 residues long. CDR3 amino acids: CASTGPSGSDEQFF. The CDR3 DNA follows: TGTGCCAGCACCGGGCCTAGCGGGAGCGATGAGCAGTTCTTC.

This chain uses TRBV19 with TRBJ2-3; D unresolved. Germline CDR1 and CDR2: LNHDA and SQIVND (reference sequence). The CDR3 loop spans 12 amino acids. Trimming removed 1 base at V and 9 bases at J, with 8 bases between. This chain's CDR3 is CASSIGWRTQYF. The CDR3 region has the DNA TGTGCCAGTAGTATAGGCTGGCGCACGCAGTATTTT.

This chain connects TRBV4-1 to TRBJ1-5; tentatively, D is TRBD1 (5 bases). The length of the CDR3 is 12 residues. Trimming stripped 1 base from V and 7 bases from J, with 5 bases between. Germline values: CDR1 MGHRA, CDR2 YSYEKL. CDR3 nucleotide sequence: TGCGCCAGCAGCCAAGGGACACAGCCCCAGCATTTT. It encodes CASSQGTQPQHF.

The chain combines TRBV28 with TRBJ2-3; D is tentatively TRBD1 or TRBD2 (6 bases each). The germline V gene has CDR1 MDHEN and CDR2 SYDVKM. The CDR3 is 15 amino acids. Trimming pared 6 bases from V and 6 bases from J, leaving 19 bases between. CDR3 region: CASSLSSRGADTQYF. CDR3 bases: TGTGCCAGCAGCCTTAGTAGTAGGGGGGCCGATACGCAGTATTTT.

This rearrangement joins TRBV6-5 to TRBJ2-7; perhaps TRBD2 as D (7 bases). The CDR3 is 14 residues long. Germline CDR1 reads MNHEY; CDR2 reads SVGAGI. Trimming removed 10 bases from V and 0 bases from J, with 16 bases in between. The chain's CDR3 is CATWGGGSSYEQYF. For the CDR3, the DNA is TGTGCCACCTGGGGGGGCGGGAGCTCCTACGAGCAGTACTTC.